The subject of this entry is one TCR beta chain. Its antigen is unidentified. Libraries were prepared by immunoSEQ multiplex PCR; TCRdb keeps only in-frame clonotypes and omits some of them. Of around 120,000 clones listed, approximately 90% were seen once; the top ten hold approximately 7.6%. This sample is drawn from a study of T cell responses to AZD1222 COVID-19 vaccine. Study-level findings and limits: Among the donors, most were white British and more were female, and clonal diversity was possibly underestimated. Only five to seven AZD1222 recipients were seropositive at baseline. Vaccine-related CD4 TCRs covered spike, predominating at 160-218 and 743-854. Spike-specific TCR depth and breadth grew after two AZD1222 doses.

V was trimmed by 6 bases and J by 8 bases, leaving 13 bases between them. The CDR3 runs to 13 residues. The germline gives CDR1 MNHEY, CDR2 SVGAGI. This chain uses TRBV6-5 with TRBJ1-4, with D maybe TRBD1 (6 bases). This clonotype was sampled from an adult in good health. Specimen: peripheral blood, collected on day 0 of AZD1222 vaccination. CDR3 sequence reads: CASSPRGAEKLFF. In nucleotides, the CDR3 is TGTGCCAGCAGCCCCCGGGGGGCCGAAAAACTGTTTTTT.